The 21 T cell receptor beta chains listed next were all sequenced from one sample in a study of blood T cell repertoires in COVID-19. The protocol was immunoSEQ multiplex PCR, while the TCRdb copy is restricted to in-frame clones and leaves out a portion. The sample includes 200,000 to 300,000 clones, more than 80% of them seen just once. Sample: peripheral blood. Source of these receptors: a human donor in a cohort sampled during active COVID-19.

The chain joins TRBV6-4 to TRBJ2-2, with TRBD2 matching over 11 bases. CDR1 and CDR2 (germline): MRHNA, SNTAGT. Trimming took 5 bases from V and 2 from J; bases not matched to a gene: 13. The CDR3 has 19 residues. CDR3 amino acids: CASSRAGTSGKLNTGELFF. The CDR3 DNA sequence: TGTGCCAGCAGTCGTGCCGGGACTAGCGGAAAACTTAACACCGGGGAGCTGTTTTTT.

V and J are TRBV28 and TRBJ2-5, with D unclear. CDR3 length: 14 amino acids. Germline lookup yields CDR1 MDHEN and CDR2 SYDVKM. V lost 2 bases and J lost 2, with 9 bases in between. The DNA of the CDR3 is TGTGCCAGCAGTTTACTCAGGTTTCAAGAGACCCAGTACTTC. It yields the protein CASSLLRFQETQYF.

The chain links TRBV30 to TRBJ1-2; possible D gene TRBD1, 6 bases. Germline V CDR1 and CDR2: GTSNPN, SVGIG (reference sequence). The V and J ends lost 0 bases and 7 bases respectively, with 12 bases between them. This CDR3 has 13 residues. The CDR3 loop is CAWSVARGGGYTF. The CDR3 nucleotides read TGTGCCTGGAGTGTGGCCAGGGGCGGTGGCTACACCTTC.

In its sample, this clone was seen a few times. The genes are TRBV3-1 (or the pseudogene TRBV3-2) and TRBJ2-5; a possible D gene is TRBD2 (7 bases). CDR3 length equals 15 residues. The germline V gene encodes CDR1 LGHDT and CDR2 YNNKEL (reference sequence). With 3 bases removed from V and 4 bases from J, the gap between germline ends came to 15 bases. Here the CDR3 reads CASSHPGEGLETQYF. CDR3 nucleotide sequence: TGTGCCAGCAGCCATCCAGGGGAGGGTTTAGAGACCCAGTACTTC.

CDR3 amino acids: CASSLEGGTYNEQFF. In DNA form, the CDR3 reads TGTGCCAGCAGTTTGGAGGGGGGGACCTACAATGAGCAGTTCTTC. V gene TRBV27 combines with J gene TRBJ2-1; D possibly corresponds to TRBD2 (7 bases). V gave up 3 bases and J gave up 2 bases, with 11 bases separating them. Germline values: CDR1 MNHEY, CDR2 SMNVEV (reference sequence). The CDR3 loop spans 15 amino acids.

V and J are TRBV20-1 and TRBJ1-3, with D perhaps TRBD1 (5 bases). This CDR3 region has 16 residues. The germline CDR1 and CDR2 sequences are DFQATT and SNEGSKA (reference sequence). V lost 3 bases and J 0 bases, leaving 15 bases between the germline ends. The CDR3 nucleotides are TGCAGTGCTAGTCGTGACAGATATCCCTCTGGAAACACCATATATTTT. As protein: CSASRDRYPSGNTIYF.

V is TRBV12-5 and J is TRBJ2-2; no reliable D call. Between the trimmed V and J ends, which lost 7 bases and 8 bases, there was a span of 11 bases. The CDR3 runs to 12 residues. Germline CDR1 reads LGHNT; CDR2 reads FRNRAP. The CDR3 sequence: CASVQVEGELFF. The CDR3 DNA sequence: TGTGCTAGTGTTCAGGTAGAAGGGGAGCTGTTTTTT.

The V and J genes are TRBV5-6 and TRBJ2-4; perhaps TRBD2 as D (7 bases). The CDR3 sequence is 17 residues long. The germline V gene has CDR1 SGHDT and CDR2 YYEEEE. Trimming cost V 1 base and J 0 bases, with 14 bases left between them. CDR3 bases: TGTGCCAGCAGCTTGCCAGGGGCGGGAGTAGCCAAAAACATTCAGTACTTC. Amino acids: CASSLPGAGVAKNIQYF.

The rearrangement joins TRBV4-2 to TRBJ1-4; weak D call: TRBD1 (5 bases). The ends were cut back, 1 base at V and 8 bases at J, with 14 bases in the middle. This CDR3 comprises 15 residues. Per germline, CDR1 LGHNA and CDR2 YNFKEQ. The CDR3 reads CASSQVKGSQEKLFF. The CDR3, as DNA: TGTGCCAGCAGCCAAGTCAAGGGGTCCCAGGAAAAACTGTTTTTT.

The chain has TRBV3-1 (or the pseudogene TRBV3-2) and TRBJ2-7, with a possible D match to TRBD2 (5 bases). V dropped 2 bases and J dropped 2 bases, with 13 bases sitting between them. The CDR3 loop spans 15 amino acids. CDR1 is LGHDT, CDR2 YNNKEL, per germline (reference sequence). The DNA of the CDR3 is TGTGCCAGCAGCCAAACGAGCGGTAGTACCTACGAGCAGTACTTC. Protein: CASSQTSGSTYEQYF.

The chain employs TRBV5-4 and TRBJ2-3; 11 nucleotides align to TRBD2. The CDR3 has 18 residues. From germline, CDR1 is SGHNT and CDR2 YYREEE (reference sequence). Unmatched junction bases numbered 10, after V lost 4 bases and J lost 0 bases. CDR3 sequence: CASSGSSGRIPSTDTQYF. The CDR3 nucleotides read TGTGCCAGCAGCGGATCTAGCGGGAGGATCCCTAGCACAGATACGCAGTATTTT. The variable domain in full, completed from reference TRBV5-4 and TRBJ2-3, reads ETGVTQSPTHLIKTRGQQVTLRCSSQSGHNTVSWYQQALGQGPQFIFQYYREEENGRGNFPPRFSGLQFPNYSSELNVNALELDDSALYLCASSGSSGRIPSTDTQYFGPGTRLTVL.

The chain has TRBV14 and TRBJ1-2; tentative D call: TRBD1 (5 bases). CDR3 length: 16 amino acids. V was cut by 5 bases and J by 2 bases, with 18 bases left in between. CDR1 and CDR2 (germline): SGHDN, FVKESK. The CDR3 here is CASSGDGGILNYGYTF. The CDR3 nucleotides read TGTGCCAGCAGCGGCGATGGGGGGATCCTGAACTATGGCTACACCTTC. Full variable domain (rest looked up from reference TRBV14 and TRBJ1-2): EAGVTQFPSHSVIEKGQTVTLRCDPISGHDNLYWYRRVMGKEIKFLLHFVKESKQDESGMPNNRFLAERTGGTYSTLKVQPAELEDSGVYFCASSGDGGILNYGYTFGSGTRLTVV.

The CDR3 DNA is TGTGCCAGCAGCTTAGCCCGCAGGGGTAACTACAATGAGCAGTTCTTC. Its protein product is CASSLARRGNYNEQFF. The chain joins TRBV11-2 to TRBJ2-1, with D maybe TRBD1 (6 bases). CDR3 length: 16 residues. Germline V gives CDR1 SGHAT, CDR2 FQNNGV. V lost 1 base and J 3 bases, leaving 13 bases between the germline ends. Using reference TRBV11-2 and TRBJ2-1 for the parts outside the CDR3, the full variable domain is EAGVAQSPRYKIIEKRQSVAFWCNPISGHATLYWYQQILGQGPKLLIQFQNNGVVDDSQLPKDRFSAERLKGVDSTLKIQPAKLEDSAVYLCASSLARRGNYNEQFFGPGTRLTVL.

Remarks on this clone: At the DNA level, this CDR3 is encoded by other sequences in the same sample as well. J is TRBJ1-1 and V is TRBV10-3; unclear D gene. Per germline, CDR1 ENHRY and CDR2 SYGVKD. This CDR3 contains 12 residues. With 8 bases removed from V and 1 base from J, the gap between germline ends came to 8 bases. The CDR3 is CAIRTENTEAFF. CDR3 coding DNA: TGTGCCATCCGAACAGAGAACACTGAAGCTTTCTTT.

The V and J genes are TRBV29-1 and TRBJ1-2; 9 bases are a match to TRBD1. CDR1 and CDR2 from the germline V gene are SQVTM and ANQGSEA. V trimming: 4 bases; J trimming: 8 bases; junction bases outside the gene matches: 11. The CDR3 runs 14 residues. CDR3 nucleotide sequence: TGCAGCGTTGTAGAAATGACAGGGGGTGAGGGCTACACCTTC. It specifies CSVVEMTGGEGYTF.

Details on this clone: In the same sample, other DNA sequences code for this CDR3. The chain has TRBV24-1 and TRBJ2-5; possible D gene TRBD1, 5 bases. V was trimmed by 2 bases and J by 5 bases, leaving 5 bases between them. The CDR3 sequence is 12 residues long. Germline-derived CDR1 and CDR2 are KGHDR and SFDVKD. The CDR3 here is CATSDSGETQYF. The CDR3 bases are TGTGCCACCAGTGATTCAGGGGAGACCCAGTACTTC.

This chain uses TRBV6-5 with TRBJ2-5; 11 nucleotides align to TRBD1. Germline CDR1 reads MNHEY; CDR2 reads SVGAGI. V was pared by 4 bases and J by 6 bases, with 7 bases of the junction left unmatched. CDR3 length: 15 amino acids. The CDR3: CASSWTDRGRKTQYF. In DNA, the CDR3 is TGTGCCAGCAGTTGGACGGACAGGGGGCGAAAGACCCAGTACTTC.

The V call is TRBV3-1 (or the pseudogene TRBV3-2), the J call TRBJ2-7, with 11 bases fitting TRBD2. Germline V gives CDR1 LGHDT, CDR2 YNNKEL (reference sequence). CDR3 length: 17 amino acids. The junction had 9 bases not matched to a gene; V was cut back by 0 bases and J by 5 bases. CDR3 loop: CASSQDYPLAGGHEQYF. The CDR3 DNA follows: TGTGCCAGCAGCCAAGATTACCCCCTAGCGGGAGGACACGAGCAGTACTTC.

On this clone: One end of the junction does not line up with germline, which may come from a read error. V is TRBV14 and J is TRBJ2-3, with 9 bases lining up with TRBD2. There are 19 residues in the CDR3. Germline CDR1 and CDR2: SGHDN and FVKESK. CDR3 in DNA: TGTGCCAGCAGACAAGGACTAGCGACCGCCTTTACTAGCACAGATACGCAGTATTTT. Residues: CASRQGLATAFTSTDTQYF.

The chain joins TRBV2 to TRBJ1-5; D is ambiguous. Trimming shortened V by 1 base and J by 2 bases, and 9 bases separated the two germline ends. This CDR3 has 15 amino acids. CDR1 SNHLY and CDR2 FYNNEI come from the germline V gene. CDR3 bases: TGTGCCAGCAGTGAAGGGTTGCGAGGCAATCAGCCCCAGCATTTT. Translation: CASSEGLRGNQPQHF. The full variable domain, completed using reference TRBV2 and TRBJ1-5, is EPEVTQTPSHQVTQMGQEVILRCVPISNHLYFYWYRQILGQKVEFLVSFYNNEISEKSEIFDDQFSVERPDGSNFTLKIRSTKLEDSAMYFCASSEGLRGNQPQHFGDGTRLSIL.

V usage is TRBV30 and J usage is TRBJ1-5; the D gene is possibly TRBD1 (5 bases). V shed 5 bases and J shed 1 base, with 9 bases lying between them. CDR3 length: 13 amino acids. Germline V gene sequence: CDR1 GTSNPN, CDR2 SVGIG (reference sequence). The CDR3 loop is CAWAGHSNQPQHF. The CDR3 DNA reads as TGTGCCTGGGCCGGACACAGCAATCAGCCCCAGCATTTT. The whole variable domain, remainder taken from reference TRBV30 and TRBJ1-5, is SQTIHQWPATLVQPVGSPLSLECTVEGTSNPNLYWYRQAAGRGLQLLFYSVGIGQISSEVPQNLSASRPQDRQFILSSKKLLLSDSGFYLCAWAGHSNQPQHFGDGTRLSIL.